The T cell receptor beta chain under discussion was sequenced for a study of beta chain features in type 1 diabetes. The germline CDR1 and CDR2 sequences are GTSNPN and SVGIG (reference sequence). This CDR3 region has 14 residues. After removal of 8 bases from V and 0 bases from J, the junction contained 8 bases not matched to a gene. Expressed TCRB transcripts were sequenced, since all the RNA that had been isolated was reverse transcribed. The repertoire was sequenced with immunoSEQ multiplex PCR; TCRdb's copy has only in-frame clones and lacks some. This table holds 640,000 or so clones, about 14% found once. In the case of this clone: The antigen remains unidentified.

Every donor provided one heparinised blood draw, which averaged about 110 mL. A CD45RO/CCR7/CD25/CD127/CD95/CD27 panel sorted naive, central memory, regulatory and stem cell-like memory CD4+ cells. The study, taken as a whole, reports: PCR might show a preference for shorter templates, equally across patients and controls. A closer apparent resemblance between naive, central memory and Treg TCRB repertoires was seen in patients than in healthy donors. Moderate but significant shortening of TCRB CDR3s was recorded in all four CD4+ subsets from Type 1 diabetes patients.

V and J are TRBV30 and TRBJ2-3; TRBD1 matches 7 bases. The sequenced sample consisted of naive CD4+ T cells from blood. This sequence originates from a young man with type 1 diabetes. For the CDR3, the DNA is TGTGCCGGCTTAGGGGGCCTTAGCACAGATACGCAGTATTTT. Translation: CAGLGGLSTDTQYF.